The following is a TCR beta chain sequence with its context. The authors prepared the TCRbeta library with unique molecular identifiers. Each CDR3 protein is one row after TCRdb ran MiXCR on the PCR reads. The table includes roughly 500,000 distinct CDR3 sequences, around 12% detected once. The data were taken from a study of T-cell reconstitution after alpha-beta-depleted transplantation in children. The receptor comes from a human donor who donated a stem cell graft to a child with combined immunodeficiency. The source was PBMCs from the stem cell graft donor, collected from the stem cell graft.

CDR3 protein: CASSLEGSGVGGEQFF. The DNA of the CDR3 is TGTGCCAGCAGCTTGGAGGGTTCGGGAGTAGGTGGTGAGCAGTTCTTC. J is TRBJ2-1 and V is TRBV5-6, with TRBD2 as a possible D gene (6 bases). V was clipped by 0 bases and J by 9 bases, with 19 bases between them. CDR1 SGHDT and CDR2 YYEEEE come from the germline V gene. The CDR3 sequence is 16 residues long.